This entry lists 17 T cell receptor beta chains sequenced from one sample in a study of control samples from healthy donors and cancer patients. Some clones are missing from TCRdb's copy, which holds only in-frame ones; the method was immunoSEQ multiplex PCR. The sample contains fewer than 150,000 clones, under 95% of which appear only once. Sequenced material: blood. These receptors all come from a man younger than 35 in good health.

The chain combines TRBV5-5 with TRBJ1-1; no firm D call. The CDR3 runs to 16 residues. Deletions cut 0 bases from V and 0 bases from J, with 12 bases between. Germline loops: CDR1 SGHKS, CDR2 YYEKEE (reference sequence). Written as DNA, the CDR3 is TGTGCCAGCAGCTTGGGTGCAGTTGAGATGAACACTGAAGCTTTCTTT. This codes for CASSLGAVEMNTEAFF.

The chain has TRBV7-9 and TRBJ1-3; a possible D gene is TRBD1 (5 bases). The CDR3 sequence is 15 residues long. The germline V gene encodes CDR1 SEHNR and CDR2 FQNEAQ (reference sequence). The V end lost 9 bases, the J end lost 0 bases, and 15 bases lay between the germline ends. The CDR3 is CASRPGPNSGNTIYF. CDR3 bases: TGTGCCAGTCGACCGGGACCCAACTCTGGAAACACCATATATTTT.

This clone appeared once. The V call is TRBV5-1, the J call TRBJ1-3, with 8 nucleotides matching TRBD1. Germline CDR1 reads SGHRS; CDR2 reads YFSETQ. Trimming at V came to 4 bases and at J to 3 bases, leaving 6 bases not matched to a gene. The CDR3 consists of 15 residues. The CDR3 reads CASSPAGQDGNTIYF. The DNA for the CDR3 is TGCGCCAGCAGCCCTGCGGGACAGGATGGAAACACCATATATTTT.

This clone appeared once. The V gene is TRBV4-1, the J gene TRBJ1-2; no definite D call. Deletions cut 4 bases from V and 2 bases from J, with 14 bases between. This CDR3 is 15 amino acids long. The germline V gene has CDR1 MGHRA and CDR2 YSYEKL. CDR3 nucleotides: TGCGCCAGCAGCCCCCGAGACTTCGGCAACTATGGCTACACCTTC. Its protein is CASSPRDFGNYGYTF.

V is TRBV30 and J is TRBJ1-5; TRBD1 aligns across 8 bases. V shed 5 bases and J 1 base; nucleotides not matched to a gene: 16. Germline loops: CDR1 GTSNPN, CDR2 SVGIG (reference sequence). The CDR3 is 18 amino acids. The CDR3 nucleotides read TGTGCCTGGTCCTCCTCGGGATACAGGGGGGGAAGCAATCAGCCCCAGCATTTT. Protein sequence: CAWSSSGYRGGSNQPQHF.

This clone has just a few counts. The genes are TRBV19 and TRBJ1-2; no clear D gene. V lost 5 bases and J lost 8, with 24 bases in between. Germline-derived CDR1 and CDR2 are LNHDA and SQIVND (reference sequence). There are 16 residues in the CDR3. CDR3 DNA: TGTGCCAGTAGTCCCTCTAGGGTGACAACATCTCGCGGCTACACCTTC. It is translated as CASSPSRVTTSRGYTF.

The rearrangement joins TRBV7-9 to TRBJ1-2; D remains ambiguous. The V and J ends lost 1 base and 7 bases respectively, with 13 bases between them. The CDR3 loop spans 14 amino acids. CDR1 SEHNR and CDR2 FQNEAQ come from the germline V gene (reference sequence). The CDR3 spells CASSLGQASAGYTF. The CDR3 bases are TGTGCCAGCAGCTTAGGTCAGGCCTCGGCTGGCTACACCTTC.

The chain uses TRBV10-1 and TRBJ2-7, with a weak D call TRBD2 (5 bases). The CDR3 is 12 residues long. V was trimmed by 2 bases and J by 5 bases, leaving 7 bases between them. The germline V gene encodes CDR1 WNHNN and CDR2 SYGVQD (reference sequence). CDR3 sequence (DNA): TGCGCCAGCAGTGAGGGCGGGCACGAGCAGTACTTC. Translated: CASSEGGHEQYF.

The rearrangement uses TRBV18 and TRBJ2-3, with no clear D. The germline gives CDR1 KGHSH, CDR2 LQKENI. CDR3 length equals 12 residues. With 4 bases removed from V and 4 bases from J, the gap between germline ends came to 6 bases. The CDR3 sequence: CASSQGPDTQYF. CDR3 DNA sequence: TGTGCCAGCTCACAAGGTCCAGATACGCAGTATTTT.

V and J are TRBV9 and TRBJ1-2; 8 bases align to TRBD1. Per germline, CDR1 SGDLS and CDR2 YYNGEE. CDR3 length: 14 amino acids. Trimming removed 2 bases from V and 5 bases from J; junction bases left unmatched: 5. CDR3 in amino acids: CASSVRTGNYGYTF. CDR3 nucleotides: TGTGCCAGCAGCGTTAGGACAGGGAATTATGGCTACACCTTC.

The chain uses TRBV7-8 and TRBJ2-2; D gene unclear. Per the germline V gene, CDR1 is SGHVS and CDR2 is FQNEAQ. Between the trimmed V and J ends, which lost 5 bases and 3 bases, there was a span of 4 bases. CDR3 size: 12 residues. The chain's CDR3 is CASSPYTGELFF. Here the CDR3 DNA reads TGTGCCAGCAGCCCCTACACCGGGGAGCTGTTTTTT.

The chain uses TRBV15 and TRBJ1-1, with a possible D match to TRBD1 (5 bases). The CDR3 runs to 15 residues. Germline CDR1 and CDR2: LNHNV and YYDKDF (reference sequence). The V end was cut by 1 base, the J end by 4 bases, with 13 bases between. In DNA form, the CDR3 reads TGTGCCACCAGCAGAGTGTTGCAGGGCGTCACTGAAGCTTTCTTT. Amino acids: CATSRVLQGVTEAFF.

The chain joins TRBV3-1 (or the pseudogene TRBV3-2) to TRBJ2-7; TRBD2 matches 7 bases. J lost 1 base, V lost 3 bases, and 3 bases had no gene match. The CDR3 covers 14 residues. CDR1 and CDR2 (germline): LGHDT, YNNKEL (reference sequence). The CDR3 sequence: CASSHNGGSYEQYF. The CDR3 nucleotides read TGTGCCAGCAGCCATAACGGGGGGTCCTACGAGCAGTACTTC.

This chain uses TRBV18 with TRBJ1-2, with D maybe TRBD1 (6 bases). V lost 4 bases to trimming and J lost 3 bases, with 15 bases between them. This CDR3 has 15 amino acids. Germline loops: CDR1 KGHSH, CDR2 LQKENI. The DNA of the CDR3 is TGTGCCAGCTCACTCCACGTGGCAGGGGACTATGGCTACACCTTC. Amino acid sequence: CASSLHVAGDYGYTF.

Only one count was recorded for this clone. The genes are TRBV10-1 and TRBJ2-2, with 9 bases lining up with TRBD1. Germline V lookup: CDR1 WNHNN, CDR2 SYGVQD (reference sequence). The CDR3 is made up of 17 amino acids. Trimming at V came to 5 bases and at J to 4 bases, leaving 11 bases not matched to a gene. The CDR3 DNA follows: TGCGCCAGCAGTCAAGAAAAGGGACAGGGAATCACCGGGGAGCTGTTTTTT. Residues: CASSQEKGQGITGELFF.

J is TRBJ1-1 and V is TRBV4-1, with D perhaps TRBD1 (5 bases). V dropped 1 base and J dropped 0 bases, with 15 bases sitting between them. In germline, CDR1 is MGHRA, CDR2 YSYEKL. The CDR3 consists of 17 residues. For the CDR3, the DNA is TGCGCCAGCAGCCAAGGACAAGGGGCCACGATGAACACTGAAGCTTTCTTT. Its translation is CASSQGQGATMNTEAFF.

The rearrangement uses TRBV27 and TRBJ1-1; D remains unclear. Trimming cost V 6 bases and J 1 base, with 12 bases left between them. Germline V CDR1 and CDR2: MNHEY, SMNVEV (reference sequence). The CDR3 runs 14 residues. The CDR3 nucleotides are TGTGCCAGCAGACTCGGGAGAACGAACACTGAAGCTTTCTTT. Amino acids: CASRLGRTNTEAFF.